This entry lists 10 T cell receptor beta chains sequenced from one sample in a study of identical twins. TCRdb re-derived calls from the 5' RACE reads in MiXCR, one entry per CDR3 protein. The sample has about 260,000 distinct CDR3 sequences; around 6.6% are singletons. This sample was shared with a second study, whose subject was yellow fever vaccine responses in identical twins.

The sequenced sample was memory (CD45RO+) T cells sorted from blood. These receptor sequences come from a woman aged 18 to 35 in good health.

This clonotype was seen more than once but under ten times. This chain connects TRBV10-3 to TRBJ1-3; no firm D call. The CDR3 spans 14 residues. V lost 2 bases and J 2 bases, leaving 7 bases between the germline ends. CDR1 is ENHRY, CDR2 SYGVKD, per germline. This chain's CDR3 is CAISEIAAGNTIYF. CDR3 nucleotide sequence: TGTGCCATCAGTGAGATCGCAGCTGGAAACACCATATATTTT.

This clonotype was counted between two and nine times. J is TRBJ1-6 and V is TRBV7-8, with TRBD1 identical over 8 bases. Germline CDR1 SGHVS, CDR2 FQNEAQ. CDR3 length: 15 residues. V shed 1 base, J shed 10 bases, and the junction held 6 bases outside the gene matches. CDR3 nucleotides: TGTGCCAGCAGCTTAGGGACAGGGAGTGTCTCACCCCTCCACTTT. Translation gives CASSLGTGSVSPLHF.

This clonotype was detected many times. V usage is TRBV4-1 and J usage is TRBJ2-7; D may match TRBD1 or TRBD2 (5 bases each). The CDR3 runs 15 residues. Germline CDR1 reads MGHRA; CDR2 reads YSYEKL. V lost 1 base to trimming and J lost 4 bases, with 14 bases between them. CDR3 bases: TGCGCCAGCAGCCAAGTTCATCGGGGACCTTACGAGCAGTACGTC. It codes for CASSQVHRGPYEQYV.

CDR3 sequence (DNA): TGTGCCAGCAGTTACTTAGGTGACTCCTACGAGCAGTACTTC. Encoded protein: CASSYLGDSYEQYF. The chain recombines TRBV9 with TRBJ2-7; no clear D. The V gene lost 5 bases and the J gene lost 0 bases, with 12 bases spanning the gap. Germline V gene data show CDR1 as SGDLS and CDR2 as YYNGEE. The CDR3 sequence is 14 residues long.

This clonotype was observed a handful of times. This rearrangement joins TRBV5-1 to TRBJ1-5; 9 bases fit TRBD1. The CDR3 length is 15 residues. Germline V gives CDR1 SGHRS, CDR2 YFSETQ. J gave up 8 bases and V 4 bases, and 10 bases lay outside the gene matches. The CDR3 spells CASSRTTGGGEPQHF. The CDR3, as DNA: TGCGCCAGCAGCAGGACTACAGGGGGCGGAGAGCCCCAGCATTTT.

This clonotype was observed a handful of times. The chain employs TRBV15 and TRBJ2-1; 9 bases fit TRBD2. This CDR3 has 14 residues. Trimming removed 0 bases from V and 9 bases from J; junction bases left unmatched: 3. Germline V gene sequence: CDR1 LNHNV, CDR2 YYDKDF (reference sequence). DNA for the CDR3: TGTGCCACCAGCAGAGATGGTAGCGGGGGTGAGCAGTTCTTC. The encoded protein is CATSRDGSGGEQFF.

This clonotype has at least ten counts. The chain employs TRBV25-1 and TRBJ2-2, with 9 bases that match TRBD1. The V gene's germline CDR1 is MGHDK and CDR2 SYGVNS. Unmatched junction bases numbered 4, after V lost 9 bases and J lost 5 bases. The CDR3 is 13 amino acids. CDR3 region: CASRTGETGELFF. CDR3 in DNA: TGTGCCAGTAGGACAGGGGAGACCGGGGAGCTGTTTTTT.

There are a few counts of this clonotype. The chain carries TRBV28 and TRBJ2-6, with TRBD1 as a possible D gene (6 bases). CDR3 length: 15 residues. Germline CDR1 MDHEN, CDR2 SYDVKM. V gave up 8 bases and J gave up 0 bases, with 11 bases separating them. The CDR3 region is CASVTGHSGANVLTF. The CDR3 bases are TGTGCCAGCGTGACAGGCCACTCTGGGGCCAACGTCCTGACTTTC. The full variable domain, completed using reference TRBV28 and TRBJ2-6, is DVKVTQSSRYLVKRTGEKVFLECVQDMDHENMFWYRQDPGLGLRLIYFSYDVKMKEKGDIPEGYSVSREKKERFSLILESASTNQTSMYLCASVTGHSGANVLTFGAGSRLTVL.

This clonotype has a count of ten or more. V and J are TRBV7-8 and TRBJ2-1; D may be TRBD1 or TRBD2 (5 bases each). Germline CDR1 SGHVS, CDR2 FQNEAQ. This CDR3 spans 15 amino acids. V was pared by 5 bases and J by 7 bases, with 18 bases between. This chain's CDR3 is CASSPRVGRANEQFF. In DNA, the CDR3 is TGTGCCAGCAGCCCTAGAGTGGGACGGGCTAATGAGCAGTTCTTC.

The genes are TRBV13 and TRBJ2-1; 8 bases align to TRBD1. This CDR3 has 18 amino acids. Germline CDR1 is PRHDT and CDR2 is FYEKMQ (reference sequence). With V trimmed by 4 bases and J by 8 bases, 19 bases remained unmatched. Here the CDR3 DNA reads TGTGCCAGCAGCTCTTCAGGGGGCGCAGGTCAAGGGAGTGATGAGCAGTTCTTC. It specifies CASSSSGGAGQGSDEQFF.